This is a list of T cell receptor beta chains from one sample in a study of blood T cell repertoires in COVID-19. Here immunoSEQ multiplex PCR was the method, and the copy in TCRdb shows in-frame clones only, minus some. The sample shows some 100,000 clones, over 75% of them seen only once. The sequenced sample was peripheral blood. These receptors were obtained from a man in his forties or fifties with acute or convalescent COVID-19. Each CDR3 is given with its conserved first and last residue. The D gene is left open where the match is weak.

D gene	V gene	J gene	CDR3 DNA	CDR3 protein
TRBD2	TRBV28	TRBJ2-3	TGTGCCAGCAGTTCTCAACTAGCGGGAGCAGATACGCAGTATTTT	CASSSQLAGADTQYF
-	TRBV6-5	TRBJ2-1	TGTGCCAGCAGTCTAGAAGTGCGAGAGCAGTTCTTC	CASSLEVREQFF
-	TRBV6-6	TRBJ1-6	TGTGCCAGCAGTTACCCGGACAGATCCCCCCTCCACTTT	CASSYPDRSPLHF
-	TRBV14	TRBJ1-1	TGTGCCAGCAGCAGAGGGAACACTGAAGCTTTCTTT	CASSRGNTEAFF
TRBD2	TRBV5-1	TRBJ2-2	TGCGCCAGCACCCCCATGACTAGCAAGAACACCGGGGAGCTGTTTTTT	CASTPMTSKNTGELFF
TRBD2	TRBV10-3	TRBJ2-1	TGTGCCATCAGTGATTTGGGACTAGCGGGAATTAAGAAGCTGCATGAGCAGTTCTTC	CAISDLGLAGIKKLHEQFF
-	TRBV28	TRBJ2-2	TGTGCCAGCAGTCCGGACTGGTCCACCGGGGAGCTGTTTTTT	CASSPDWSTGELFF
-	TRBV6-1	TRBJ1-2	TGTGCCAGCAGTGAAGCGCCTGGGAGAGTCGGCACCTTC	CASSEAPGRVGTF
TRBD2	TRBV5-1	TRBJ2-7	TGCGCCAGCAGCTTACTAGCGGGGGGCCCTTACGAGCAGTACTTC	CASSLLAGGPYEQYF
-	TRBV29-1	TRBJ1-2	TGCAGCGTTGACCACCGAGGCTATGGCTACACCTTC	CSVDHRGYGYTF
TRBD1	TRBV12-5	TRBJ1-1	TGTGCTAGTGGTTTGGTCGTTGGACAGGGCGCTGAAGCTTTCTTT	CASGLVVGQGAEAFF
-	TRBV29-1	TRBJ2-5	TGCAGCGGCGGGACAGAAGAGACCCAGTACTTC	CSGGTEETQYF
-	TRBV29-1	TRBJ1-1	TGCAGCGTTGAGGAGGAGCAGATGATGAACACTGAAGCTTTCTTT	CSVEEEQMMNTEAFF
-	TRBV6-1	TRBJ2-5	TGTGCCAGCAGTGAAGCGGTACTAGAGACCCAGTACTTC	CASSEAVLETQYF
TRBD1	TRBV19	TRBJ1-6	TGTGCCAGTAGCGCCAGGGGGCTTGATTCACCCCTCCACTTT	CASSARGLDSPLHF